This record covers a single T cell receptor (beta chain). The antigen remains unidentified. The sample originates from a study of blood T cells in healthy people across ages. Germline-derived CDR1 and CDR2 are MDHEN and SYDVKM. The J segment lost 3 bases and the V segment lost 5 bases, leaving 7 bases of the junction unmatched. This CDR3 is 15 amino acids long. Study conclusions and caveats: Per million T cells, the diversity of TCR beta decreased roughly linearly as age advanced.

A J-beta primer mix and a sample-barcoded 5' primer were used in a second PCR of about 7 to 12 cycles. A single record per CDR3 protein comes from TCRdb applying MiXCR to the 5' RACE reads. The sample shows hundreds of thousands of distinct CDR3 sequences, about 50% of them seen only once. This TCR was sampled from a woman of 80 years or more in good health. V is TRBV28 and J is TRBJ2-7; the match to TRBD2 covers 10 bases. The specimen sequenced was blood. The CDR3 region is CASSARTSGNYEQYF. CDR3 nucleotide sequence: TGTGCCAGCAGTGCCCGGACTAGCGGTAACTACGAGCAGTACTTC.